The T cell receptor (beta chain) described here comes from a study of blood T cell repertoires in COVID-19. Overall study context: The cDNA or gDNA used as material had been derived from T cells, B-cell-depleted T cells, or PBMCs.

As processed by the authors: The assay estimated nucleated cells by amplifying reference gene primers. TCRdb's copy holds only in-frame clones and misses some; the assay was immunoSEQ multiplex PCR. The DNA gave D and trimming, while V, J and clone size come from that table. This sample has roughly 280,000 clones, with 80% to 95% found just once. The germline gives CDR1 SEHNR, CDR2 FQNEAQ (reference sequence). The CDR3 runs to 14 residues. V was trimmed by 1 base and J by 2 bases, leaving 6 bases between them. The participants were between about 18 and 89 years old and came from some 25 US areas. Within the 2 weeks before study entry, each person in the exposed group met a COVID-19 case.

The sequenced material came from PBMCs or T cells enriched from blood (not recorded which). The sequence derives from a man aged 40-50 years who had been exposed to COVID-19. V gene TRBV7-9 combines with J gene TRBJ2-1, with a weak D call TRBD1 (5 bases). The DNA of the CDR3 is TGTGCCAGCAGCTTAGTAGGGGCCTACAATGAGCAGTTCTTC. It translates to CASSLVGAYNEQFF. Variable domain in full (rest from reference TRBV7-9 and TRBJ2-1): DTGVSQNPRHKITKRGQNVTFRCDPISEHNRLYWYRQTLGQGPEFLTYFQNEAQLEKSRLLSDRFSAERPKGSFSTLEIQRTEQGDSAMYLCASSLVGAYNEQFFGPGTRLTVL.